This TCR beta chain was recovered during a study of blood T cells in healthy people across ages. Study-wide points: For the donors, CMV status was unknown and possibly confounded expanded clonotype changes. Naive CD4+ cell counts and diversity both ran higher in long-lived than in aged donors.

Extraction of total RNA produced a minimum of 6 micrograms from each sample. Next came a second PCR, run for about 7 to 12 cycles, which used a sample-barcoded 5' primer along with a J-beta primer mix. TCRdb re-derived calls from the 5' RACE reads in MiXCR, one entry per CDR3 protein. The sample lists 1.5 million to 2 million distinct CDR3 sequences; about two fifths were seen once. This clonotype has a handful of counts. Its antigen is not known. A read error may explain this, as a much larger clone is one base away. From germline, CDR1 is SGHTA and CDR2 FQGTGA. This CDR3 has 13 residues. V lost 2 bases to trimming and J lost 7 bases; unmatched junction nucleotides: 2.

The TCR comes from a human donor in good health. The J gene is TRBJ2-1, the V gene TRBV7-3, with TRBD2 identical over 7 bases. The sample comprised blood. The CDR3, as DNA: TGTGCCAGCAGCTTATTGGGGGGGAATGAGCAGTTCTTC. Amino acid sequence: CASSLLGGNEQFF.